This T cell receptor beta chain was retrieved from a study of T cell repertoires in cytomegalovirus infection. Overall study: A matching HLA type, together with CMV infection, was signaled by public TCR beta signatures.

Study-level findings and limits: Frequencies of public TCR beta families were cumulated, and this identified carriers of CMV plus the relevant HLA. What dominated the ex vivo response were HLA-C-restricted CMV-specific TCR beta clonotypes.

The table lists this clonotype with many counts. What it binds is not known. TCRdb fed the reads into MiXCR, producing one record per CDR3 protein. Counted here are tens of thousands of distinct CDR3 sequences, 3% to 4.5% occurring once; the ten biggest clones make up around a fifth. Losses at the gene ends were 7 bases for V and 2 bases for J; bases not matched to a gene: 7. The CDR3 totals 15 residues. Germline CDR1 is MNHEY and CDR2 is SMNVEV (reference sequence). The source of this sequence is a human donor in good health (CMV status not recorded). Some clones in this sample may be carry-over from other donors' samples. The sequenced material came from PBMCs. The V call is TRBV27, the J call TRBJ2-7, with 11 nucleotides matching TRBD2. The CDR3 reads CASKRDSGGAYEQYF. The DNA of the CDR3 is TGTGCCAGCAAGCGAGATAGCGGGGGGGCCTACGAGCAGTACTTC.